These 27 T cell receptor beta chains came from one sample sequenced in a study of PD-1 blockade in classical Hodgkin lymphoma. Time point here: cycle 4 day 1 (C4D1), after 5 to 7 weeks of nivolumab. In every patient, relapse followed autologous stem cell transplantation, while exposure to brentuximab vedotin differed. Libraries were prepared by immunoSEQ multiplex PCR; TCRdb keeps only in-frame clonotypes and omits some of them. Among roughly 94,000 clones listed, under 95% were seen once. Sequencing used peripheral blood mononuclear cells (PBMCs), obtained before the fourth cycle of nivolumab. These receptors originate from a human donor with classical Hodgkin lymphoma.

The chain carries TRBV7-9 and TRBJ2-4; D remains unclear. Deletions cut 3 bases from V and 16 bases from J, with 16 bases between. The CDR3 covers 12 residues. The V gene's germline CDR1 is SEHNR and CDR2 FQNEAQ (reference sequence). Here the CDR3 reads CASSFIPDRAYF. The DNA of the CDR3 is TGTGCCAGCAGCTTTATCCCCGACCGTGCTTACTTC.

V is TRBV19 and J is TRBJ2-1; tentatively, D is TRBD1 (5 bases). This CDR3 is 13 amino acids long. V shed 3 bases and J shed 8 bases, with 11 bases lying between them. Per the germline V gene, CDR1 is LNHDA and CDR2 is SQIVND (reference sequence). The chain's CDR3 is CASSMQIRDEQFF. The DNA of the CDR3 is TGTGCCAGTAGTATGCAGATCAGGGATGAGCAGTTCTTC.

CDR3 sequence (DNA): TGTGCCAGCAGCTTCGAGGGCCCCACAGATACGCAGTATTTT. This translates into CASSFEGPTDTQYF. V is TRBV7-3 and J is TRBJ2-3, with a weak D call TRBD2 (5 bases). The V end was cut by 3 bases, the J end by 2 bases, with 9 bases between. CDR1 is SGHTA, CDR2 FQGTGA, per germline. This CDR3 is 14 amino acids long.

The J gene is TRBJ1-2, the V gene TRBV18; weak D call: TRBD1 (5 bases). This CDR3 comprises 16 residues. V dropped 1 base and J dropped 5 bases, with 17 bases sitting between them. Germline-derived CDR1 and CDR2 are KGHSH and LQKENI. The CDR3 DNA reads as TGTGCCAGCTCACCACTCCGGGACCCCTCTTGGTATGGCTACACCTTC. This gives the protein CASSPLRDPSWYGYTF. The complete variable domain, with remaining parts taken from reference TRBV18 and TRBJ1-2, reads NAGVMQNPRHLVRRRGQEARLRCSPMKGHSHVYWYRQLPEEGLKFMVYLQKENIIDESGMPKERFSAEFPKEGPSILRIQQVVRGDSAAYFCASSPLRDPSWYGYTFGSGTRLTVV.

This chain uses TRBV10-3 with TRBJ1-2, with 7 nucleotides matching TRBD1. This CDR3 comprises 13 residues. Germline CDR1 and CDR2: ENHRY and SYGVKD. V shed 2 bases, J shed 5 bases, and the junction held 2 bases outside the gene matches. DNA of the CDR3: TGTGCCATCAGTGAGGACAGGGATTATGGCTACACCTTC. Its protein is CAISEDRDYGYTF.

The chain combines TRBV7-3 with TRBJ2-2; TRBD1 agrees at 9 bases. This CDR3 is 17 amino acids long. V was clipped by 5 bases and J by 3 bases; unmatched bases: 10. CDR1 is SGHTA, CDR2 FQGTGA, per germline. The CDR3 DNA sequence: TGTGCCAGCAGCCTAAGCCCCGGGACAGGGCACACCGGGGAGCTGTTTTTT. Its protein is CASSLSPGTGHTGELFF.

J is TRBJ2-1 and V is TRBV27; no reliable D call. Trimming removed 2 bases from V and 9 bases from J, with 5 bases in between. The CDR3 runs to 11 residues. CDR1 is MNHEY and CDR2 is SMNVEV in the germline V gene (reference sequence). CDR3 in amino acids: CASSLGVEQFF. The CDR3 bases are TGTGCCAGCAGTTTAGGCGTTGAGCAGTTCTTC.

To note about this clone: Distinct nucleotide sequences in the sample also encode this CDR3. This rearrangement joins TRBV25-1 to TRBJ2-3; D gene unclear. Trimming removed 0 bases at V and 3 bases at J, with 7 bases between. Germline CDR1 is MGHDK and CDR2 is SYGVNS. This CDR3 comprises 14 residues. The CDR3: CASSEYRLTDTQYF. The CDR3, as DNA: TGTGCCAGCAGTGAATATCGGCTGACAGATACGCAGTATTTT.

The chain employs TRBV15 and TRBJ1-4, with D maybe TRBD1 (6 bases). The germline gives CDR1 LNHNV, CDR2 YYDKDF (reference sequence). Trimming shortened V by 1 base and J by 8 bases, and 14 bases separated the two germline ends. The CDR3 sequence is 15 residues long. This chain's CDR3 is CATSRAVDTGEKLFF. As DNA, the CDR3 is TGTGCCACCAGCAGAGCGGTCGATACAGGGGAAAAACTGTTTTTT.

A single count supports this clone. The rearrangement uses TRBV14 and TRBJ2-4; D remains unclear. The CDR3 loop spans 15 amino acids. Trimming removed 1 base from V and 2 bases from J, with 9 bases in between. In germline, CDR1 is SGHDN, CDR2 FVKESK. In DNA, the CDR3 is TGTGCCAGCAGCCAAGTGCCTCTGACCAAAAACATTCAGTACTTC. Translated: CASSQVPLTKNIQYF.

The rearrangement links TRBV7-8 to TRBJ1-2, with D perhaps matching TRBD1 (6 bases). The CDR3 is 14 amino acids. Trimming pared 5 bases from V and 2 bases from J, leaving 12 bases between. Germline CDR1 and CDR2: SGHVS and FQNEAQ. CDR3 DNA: TGTGCCAGCAGCCTACGAGGGGGGAACTATGGCTACACCTTC. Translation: CASSLRGGNYGYTF.

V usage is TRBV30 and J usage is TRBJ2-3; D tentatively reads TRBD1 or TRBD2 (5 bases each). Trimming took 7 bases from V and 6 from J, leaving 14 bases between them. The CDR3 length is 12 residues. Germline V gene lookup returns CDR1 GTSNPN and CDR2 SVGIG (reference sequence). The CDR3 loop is CAFGGGTDTQYF. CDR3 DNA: TGTGCCTTTGGAGGTGGGACGGATACGCAGTATTTT.

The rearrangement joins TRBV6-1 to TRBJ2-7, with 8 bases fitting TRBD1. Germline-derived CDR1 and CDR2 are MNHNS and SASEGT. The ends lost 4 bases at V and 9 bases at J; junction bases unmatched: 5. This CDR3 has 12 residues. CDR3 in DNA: TGTGCCAGCAGTGCCCGCAGGGGGCGGCAGTACTTC. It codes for CASSARRGRQYF.

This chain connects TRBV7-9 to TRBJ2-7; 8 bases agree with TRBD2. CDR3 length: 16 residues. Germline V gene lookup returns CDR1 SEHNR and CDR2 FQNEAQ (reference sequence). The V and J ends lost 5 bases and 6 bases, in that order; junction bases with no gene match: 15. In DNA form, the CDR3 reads TGTGCCAGCAGCCCTATGAGCGGGAGCCCCTCGGGCGAGCAGTACTTC. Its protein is CASSPMSGSPSGEQYF.

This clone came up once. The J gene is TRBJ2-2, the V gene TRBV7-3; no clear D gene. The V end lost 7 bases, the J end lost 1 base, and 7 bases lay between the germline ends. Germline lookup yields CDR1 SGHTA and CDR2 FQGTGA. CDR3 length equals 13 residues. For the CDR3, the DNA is TGTGCCAGCACACCGGAGAACACCGGGGAGCTGTTTTTT. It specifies CASTPENTGELFF.

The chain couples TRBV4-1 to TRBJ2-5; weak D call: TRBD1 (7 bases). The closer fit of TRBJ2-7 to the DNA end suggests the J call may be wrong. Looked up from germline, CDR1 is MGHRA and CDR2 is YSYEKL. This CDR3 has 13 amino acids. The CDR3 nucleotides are TGCGCCAGCGCCTGGGCGGAGGGGGCCGAGCAGTACTTC. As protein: CASAWAEGAEQYF.

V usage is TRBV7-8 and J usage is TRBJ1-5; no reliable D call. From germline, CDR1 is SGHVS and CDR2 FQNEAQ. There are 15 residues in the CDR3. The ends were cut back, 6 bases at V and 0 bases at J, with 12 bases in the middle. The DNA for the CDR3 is TGTGCCAGCAGTATAGGGCTCTCTAGCAATCAGCCCCAGCATTTT. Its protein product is CASSIGLSSNQPQHF.

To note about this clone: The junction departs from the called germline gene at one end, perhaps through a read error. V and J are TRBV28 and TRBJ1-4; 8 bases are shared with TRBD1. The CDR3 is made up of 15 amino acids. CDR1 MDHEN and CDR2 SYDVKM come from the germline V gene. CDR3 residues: CASRDDRGPNEELFF. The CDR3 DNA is TGTGCCAGCAGGGACGACAGGGGACCTAATGAAGAACTGTTTTTT.

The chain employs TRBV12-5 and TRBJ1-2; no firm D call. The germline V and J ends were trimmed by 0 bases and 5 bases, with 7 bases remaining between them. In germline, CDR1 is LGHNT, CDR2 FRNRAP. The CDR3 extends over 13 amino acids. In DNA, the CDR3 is TGTGCTAGTGGTTTGGTGCGGGAATATGGCTACACCTTC. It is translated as CASGLVREYGYTF.

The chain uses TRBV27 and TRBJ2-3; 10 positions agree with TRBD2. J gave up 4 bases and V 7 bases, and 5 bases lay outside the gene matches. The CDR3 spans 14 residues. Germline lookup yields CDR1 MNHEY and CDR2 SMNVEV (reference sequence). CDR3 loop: CASTSGRASDTQYF. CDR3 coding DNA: TGTGCCAGCACCAGCGGGAGGGCCTCAGATACGCAGTATTTT.

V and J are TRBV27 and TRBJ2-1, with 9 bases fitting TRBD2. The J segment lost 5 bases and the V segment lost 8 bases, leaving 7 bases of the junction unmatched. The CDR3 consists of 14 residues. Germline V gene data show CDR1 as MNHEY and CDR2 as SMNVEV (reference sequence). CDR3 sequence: CASHSSGAHNEQFF. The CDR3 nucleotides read TGTGCCAGCCACTCTAGCGGGGCACACAATGAGCAGTTCTTC.

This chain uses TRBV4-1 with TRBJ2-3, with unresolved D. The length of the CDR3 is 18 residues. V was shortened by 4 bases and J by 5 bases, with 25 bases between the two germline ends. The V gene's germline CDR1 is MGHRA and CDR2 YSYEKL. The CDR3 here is CASSPAFLCEKPGDTQYF. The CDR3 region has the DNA TGCGCCAGCAGCCCCGCTTTTTTGTGCGAGAAGCCAGGAGATACGCAGTATTTT.

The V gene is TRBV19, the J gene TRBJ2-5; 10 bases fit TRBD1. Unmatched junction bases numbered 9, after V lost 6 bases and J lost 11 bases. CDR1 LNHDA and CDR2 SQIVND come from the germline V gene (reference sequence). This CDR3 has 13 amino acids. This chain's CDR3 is CASSDWDRGDQYF. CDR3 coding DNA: TGTGCCAGTAGCGATTGGGACAGGGGTGATCAGTACTTC.

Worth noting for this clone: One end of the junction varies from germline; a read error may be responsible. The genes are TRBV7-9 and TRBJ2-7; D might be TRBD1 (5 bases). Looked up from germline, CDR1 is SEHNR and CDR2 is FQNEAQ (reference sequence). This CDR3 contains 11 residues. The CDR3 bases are TGTGCCAGCAGCTGGGGCACCGAGAAGTACTTC. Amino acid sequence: CASSWGTEKYF.

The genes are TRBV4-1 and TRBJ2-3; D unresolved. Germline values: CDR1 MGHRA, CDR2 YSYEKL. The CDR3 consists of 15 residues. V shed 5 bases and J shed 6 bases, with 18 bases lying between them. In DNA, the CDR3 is TGCGCCAGCAGCTGGATGGCGGCAGTAAGGGATACGCAGTATTTT. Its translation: CASSWMAAVRDTQYF.

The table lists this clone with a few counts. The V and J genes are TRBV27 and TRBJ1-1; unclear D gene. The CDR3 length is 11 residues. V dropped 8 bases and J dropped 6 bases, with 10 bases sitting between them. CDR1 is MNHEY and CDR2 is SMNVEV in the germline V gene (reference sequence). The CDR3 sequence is CASRGYAEAFF. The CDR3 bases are TGTGCCAGCCGAGGTTACGCTGAAGCTTTCTTT.

CDR3 DNA: TGTGCCAGCAGCTTAGTCCGGCGTAGCGGGGCGAACACCGGGGAGCTGTTTTTT. It translates to CASSLVRRSGANTGELFF. The V call is TRBV11-2, the J call TRBJ2-2, with 8 bases lining up with TRBD2. This CDR3 contains 18 residues. Germline CDR1 SGHAT, CDR2 FQNNGV. V lost 1 base to trimming and J lost 0 bases; unmatched junction nucleotides: 7.